A single sample is the source of the 9 T cell receptor beta chains below, sequenced in a study of somatic mutations in cytotoxic T cells in rheumatoid arthritis. Using immunoSEQ multiplex PCR, the repertoire was profiled, and TCRdb retains in-frame clones only, with some absent. The sample shows about 15,000 clones, 72% of them seen only once. Source material: CD8+ T cells sorted from blood. These receptors were collected from an adult with rheumatoid arthritis.

Here the CDR3 reads CASSQVGLAGASYNEQFF. The CDR3 DNA follows: TGCGCCAGCAGCCAAGTCGGACTAGCGGGGGCCTCCTACAATGAGCAGTTCTTC. The genes are TRBV4-3 and TRBJ2-1; 13 nucleotides align to TRBD2. CDR3 size: 18 residues. The V and J ends lost 1 base and 0 bases, in that order; junction bases with no gene match: 3. Germline V lookup: CDR1 LGHNA, CDR2 YSLEER.

The V call is TRBV10-2, the J call TRBJ2-7; D remains ambiguous. The CDR3 is 14 amino acids. The germline V gene has CDR1 WSHSY and CDR2 SAAADI. V lost 5 bases to trimming and J lost 4 bases, with 15 bases between them. CDR3 DNA sequence: TGCGCCAGCAGTAAATCCCCAACGGCTTACGAGCAGTACTTC. Translating it yields CASSKSPTAYEQYF.

This clone was counted between two and nine times. The V call is TRBV30, the J call TRBJ1-5; a weak D match, TRBD1 (6 bases). V was pared by 0 bases and J by 3 bases, with 12 bases between. The germline CDR1 and CDR2 sequences are GTSNPN and SVGIG (reference sequence). The CDR3 runs to 15 residues. The CDR3 sequence is CAWSVYGTTNQPQHF. In nucleotides, the CDR3 is TGTGCCTGGAGTGTATACGGGACAACCAATCAGCCCCAGCATTTT.

This chain joins TRBV7-8 and TRBJ1-1; 8 positions agree with TRBD1. The germline CDR1 and CDR2 sequences are SGHVS and FQNEAQ. V dropped 4 bases and J dropped 1; count of bases not matched to a gene: 11. This CDR3 region has 17 residues. CDR3 region: CASSWGPGGEPNTEAFF. CDR3 nucleotide sequence: TGTGCCAGCAGCTGGGGACCAGGGGGCGAGCCGAACACTGAAGCTTTCTTT.

There are a few counts of this clone. The chain is built from TRBV6-5 and TRBJ2-7; 7 nucleotides line up with TRBD1. V dropped 6 bases and J dropped 0; count of bases not matched to a gene: 8. The CDR3 is 15 residues long. CDR1 and CDR2 (germline): MNHEY, SVGAGI. The CDR3 DNA reads as TGTGCCAGCAGCCCGGACAGGCCCAGCTCCTACGAGCAGTACTTC. This codes for CASSPDRPSSYEQYF.

This clone was observed a handful of times. This sequence joins TRBV14 and TRBJ1-5; unclear D gene. Germline V CDR1 and CDR2: SGHDN, FVKESK. The CDR3 is 13 amino acids. V was clipped by 1 base and J by 7 bases, with 8 bases between them. CDR3 amino acids: CASSQVHGQPQHF. CDR3 DNA: TGTGCCAGCAGCCAAGTCCATGGCCAGCCCCAGCATTTT.

The J gene is TRBJ2-7, the V gene TRBV5-1; 8 nucleotides line up with TRBD1. The CDR3 length is 14 residues. J gave up 6 bases and V 1 base, and 6 bases lay outside the gene matches. Germline V CDR1 and CDR2: SGHRS, YFSETQ. The CDR3 bases are TGCGCCAGCAGCTTGTACCAGGGGGCTGGCGAGCAGTACTTC. Translating it yields CASSLYQGAGEQYF. Combining the CDR3 with reference TRBV5-1 and TRBJ2-7 gives the whole variable domain KAGVTQTPRYLIKTRGQQVTLSCSPISGHRSVSWYQQTPGQGLQFLFEYFSETQRNKGNFPGRFSGRQFSNSRSEMNVSTLELGDSALYLCASSLYQGAGEQYFGPGTRLTVT.

This clone was counted between two and nine times. In DNA, the CDR3 is TGTGCCGTTGAGAGGTCCTACGAGCAGTACTTC. Amino acids: CAVERSYEQYF. V and J are TRBV2 and TRBJ2-7; D is unresolved. Trimming removed 11 bases from V and 1 base from J, with 9 bases in between. The CDR3 length is 11 residues. Germline CDR1 is SNHLY and CDR2 is FYNNEI.

The chain combines TRBV7-9 with TRBJ2-7; D assignment may be TRBD1 or TRBD2 (5 bases each). V lost 4 bases to trimming and J lost 5 bases, with 21 bases between them. CDR3 length equals 16 residues. CDR1 is SEHNR and CDR2 is FQNEAQ in the germline V gene (reference sequence). CDR3 nucleotides: TGTGCCAGCAGCTCCCCTTTCAGGGTCAATAGCGACGAGCAGTACTTC. Translation: CASSSPFRVNSDEQYF.